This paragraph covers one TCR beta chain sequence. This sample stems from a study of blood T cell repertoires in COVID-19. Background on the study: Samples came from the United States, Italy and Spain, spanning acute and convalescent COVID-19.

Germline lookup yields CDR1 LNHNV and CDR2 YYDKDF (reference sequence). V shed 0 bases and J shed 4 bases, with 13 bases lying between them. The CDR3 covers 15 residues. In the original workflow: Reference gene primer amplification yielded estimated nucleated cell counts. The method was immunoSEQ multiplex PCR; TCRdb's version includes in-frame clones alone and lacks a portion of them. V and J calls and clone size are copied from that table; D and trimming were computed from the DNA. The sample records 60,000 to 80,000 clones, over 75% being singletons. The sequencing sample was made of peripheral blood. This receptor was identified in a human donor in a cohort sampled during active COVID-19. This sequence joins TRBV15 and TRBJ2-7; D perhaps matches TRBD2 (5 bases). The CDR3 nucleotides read TGTGCCACCAGCAGAGATATGGGAGTTGGGTACGAGCAGTACTTC. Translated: CATSRDMGVGYEQYF. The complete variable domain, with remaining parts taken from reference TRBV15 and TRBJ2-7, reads DAMVIQNPRYQVTQFGKPVTLSCSQTLNHNVMYWYQQKSSQAPKLLFHYYDKDFNNEADTPDNFQSRRPNTSFCFLDIRSPGLGDTAMYLCATSRDMGVGYEQYFGPGTRLTVT.